The entry below gives a single TCR beta chain sequence along with its context. This clonotype showed up just a few times. Its target antigen remains unknown. No much larger clone exists at a distance of one base, and base qualities are not known. Library preparation used 5' RACE. Data came from an Illumina HiSeq 2500. A second about 7 to 12 cycle PCR used a sample-barcoded 5' primer and a J-beta primer mix. A template-switch 5' adaptor carrying 12 random nucleotides introduced a unique molecular identifier onto each TCR beta cDNA molecule. At least 2.5 million CDR3-containing paired-end reads were obtained from each sample. The Mint cDNA synthesis kit, primed by a TRBC-specific oligonucleotide, was used to synthesize first-strand cDNA from all RNA. All cDNA was treated with uracil-DNA glycosylase and then went through a first 18-cycle PCR with the universal primers M1SS and BC2_uni_R. The authors' analysis ran thus. For normalization, 1 million high-quality reads were randomly selected from each sample, with every read carrying a distinct molecular identifier. Instead of being binned into consensus sequences, reads with shared molecular identifiers were discarded. MiTCR, with a Q25 quality threshold and the strictest error-elimination algorithm, was used for CDR3 identification, clonotype clustering and error correction. A nonparametric unseen species model using Euler transformation provided a lower-bound estimate of total TCR beta diversity. TCRdb's own reprocessing of the public reads used fastp at Q25 and MiXCR and kept productive beta chains. CDR3 protein sequences are deduplicated, and each keeps its most common genes and DNA. V and J calls and clone size were set by TCRdb, not the authors. For this sample there are about 1,000,000 distinct CDR3 sequences; 35% to 50% appear just once. Of the sample, 18% is held by the ten largest clones.

The data derive from a study of blood T cells in healthy people across ages (dated by TCRdb to 2014 to 2015). Turning to the overall study: In model experiments, template switching captured roughly one uniquely barcoded TCR beta cDNA molecule for every two T cells. The study measured age-related changes in TCR beta repertoire diversity using deep sequencing normalized with unique cDNA molecular identifiers. The donors were divided into four age groups: young (average approximately 17 years), middle-aged (about 41), aged (about 61) and long-lived (about 79). To avoid experimental bias, donors of different ages were spread randomly across the sequencing lanes. Two additional independent replicas of 1 million unique cDNA reads from the same blood draw were analyzed for two donors (one aged 18 to 30 and one aged 80 or older). Study-wide findings and limitations: The long-lived group showed more naive CD4+ T cells, fewer expanded clones and increased TCR diversity than the aged group, suggesting age selection. A strong correlation was found between observed TCR beta diversity and the percentage of naive T cells measured by flow cytometry. Estimates of total diversity based on one million sequenced T cells were regarded as lower bounds and as underestimates. Observed TCR beta diversity per million T cells fell roughly linearly with age, and a significant reduction was already apparent by age around 40. Bulk unsorted PBMC profiling prevented conclusive comparison of naive and antigen-experienced compartments. Because the CMV infection status of the donors was unknown, age-related changes in expanded clonotypes may potentially have been confounded.

Between the V and J ends, shortened by 6 bases and 3 bases respectively, the junction contains 8 bases. As encoded in the germline V gene (reference sequence), CDR1 is MNHNY while CDR2 is SVGAGI. Including the terminal cysteine and phenylalanine, the CDR3 comprises 13 residues. Of the read, only the CDR3 DNA is kept; its 39 bases are in frame from base 1. The donors were 40 or so Caucasian individuals from Russia, aged roughly 6 to 100 years, who were systemically healthy. Each donor gave about 10 milliliters of peripheral blood, drawn into EDTA-treated Vacutainer tubes. PBMCs were isolated by Ficoll-Paque density-gradient centrifugation, with at least 7 million obtained per sample. Total RNA, at least 6 micrograms per sample, was extracted from PBMCs with Trizol reagent. For every donor, flow cytometry on a PBMC aliquot measured the percentage of naive CD45RAhigh/CD27high T cells.

Recombination linked TRBV6-6 to TRBJ2-2, with no confidently assigned D gene. The source is a woman between 55 and 75 years old in good health. Sequenced material: blood. The sequence in DNA is TGTGCCAGCAGGGCAAGAGACACCGGGGAGCTGTTTTTT. Its coded protein is CASRARDTGELFF.